The 15 T cell receptor beta chains in this list originate from one sample, sequenced in a study of control samples from healthy donors and cancer patients (TCRdb year 2020). The method behind the library was the immunoSEQ multiplex PCR assay. TCRdb limited this immuneACCESS table to in-frame rearrangements with V and J called. A share of clones is missing; checked studies link under half to unresolved V genes, and the rest is unexplained. For this sample there are approximately 170,000 clones; nearly 90% appear just once. The ten largest clones represent around 1.4% of the sample. The specimen was blood. The receptors were gathered from a woman between 45 and 65 years old in good health.

V usage is TRBV27 and J usage is TRBJ1-2; 7 nucleotides match TRBD1. The germline V gene has CDR1 MNHEY and CDR2 SMNVEV (reference sequence). The CDR3 totals 13 residues. Trimming removed 5 bases from V and 8 bases from J; junction bases left unmatched: 8. In DNA form, the CDR3 reads TGTGCCAGCAGTCCCGACAGGGTGAGCGGCTACACCTTC. Protein sequence: CASSPDRVSGYTF.

The V call is TRBV7-8, the J call TRBJ2-2; 14 bases line up with TRBD2. Trimming at V came to 0 bases and at J to 1 base, leaving 1 base not matched to a gene. Germline assignment: CDR1 SGHVS and CDR2 FQNEAQ. CDR3 length equals 18 residues. CDR3 nucleotide sequence: TGTGCCAGCAGCTTAGCAGGGACTAGCGGGAGGAACACCGGGGAGCTGTTTTTT. The encoded protein is CASSLAGTSGRNTGELFF.

This chain links TRBV5-1 with TRBJ2-5, with D possibly being TRBD1 (6 bases). Trimming left V 4 bases short and J 3 bases short, with 13 bases between. Germline V gives CDR1 SGHRS, CDR2 YFSETQ. The CDR3 totals 14 residues. CDR3 sequence reads: CASSRRDTEETQYF. The CDR3 DNA is TGCGCCAGCAGCCGCCGGGACACGGAAGAGACCCAGTACTTC.

The V gene is TRBV20-1, the J gene TRBJ1-2; D remains ambiguous. This CDR3 spans 9 amino acids. Germline CDR1 and CDR2: DFQATT and SNEGSKA (reference sequence). Trimming pared 3 bases from V and 8 bases from J, leaving 4 bases between. CDR3 in amino acids: CSASDGYTF. The CDR3, as DNA: TGCAGTGCTAGTGACGGCTACACCTTC.

The rearrangement uses TRBV6-5 and TRBJ2-1; TRBD2 aligns across 12 bases. Germline V gives CDR1 MNHEY, CDR2 SVGAGI. J lost 3 bases, V lost 7 bases, and 4 bases had no gene match. CDR3 size: 15 residues. Written as DNA, the CDR3 is TGTGCCAGCATTCCGGGACTAGCGGGCTACAATGAGCAGTTCTTC. Its protein is CASIPGLAGYNEQFF.

This chain uses TRBV3-1 (or the pseudogene TRBV3-2) with TRBJ2-3; possible D gene TRBD2, 6 bases. The CDR3 extends over 15 amino acids. V lost 4 bases and J 2 bases, leaving 13 bases between the germline ends. Germline V gene data show CDR1 as LGHDT and CDR2 as YNNKEL (reference sequence). CDR3 coding DNA: TGTGCCAGCAGCCGTATGGAGGGGCTCACAGATACGCAGTATTTT. Protein sequence: CASSRMEGLTDTQYF.

The count of this clone is one. The chain uses TRBV19 and TRBJ1-1; 9 nucleotides match TRBD1. Per the germline V gene, CDR1 is LNHDA and CDR2 is SQIVND (reference sequence). The CDR3 covers 18 residues. V lost 3 bases, J lost 6 bases, and 17 bases stayed unmatched. As DNA, the CDR3 is TGTGCCAGTAGTATTAGAGTTTCGCGGACAGGGGCCCGGGCTGAAGCTTTCTTT. Translation: CASSIRVSRTGARAEAFF.

The chain combines TRBV10-3 with TRBJ2-5, with no clear D. The CDR3 has 13 amino acids. Germline loops: CDR1 ENHRY, CDR2 SYGVKD. Between the trimmed V and J ends, which lost 4 bases and 4 bases, there was a span of 10 bases. The CDR3 DNA reads as TGTGCCATCAGTGGGAATACTCTAGAGACCCAGTACTTC. It is translated as CAISGNTLETQYF.

This rearrangement joins TRBV6-2 or TRBV6-3 to TRBJ2-1; 9 bases agree with TRBD2. CDR1 and CDR2 from the germline V gene are MNHEY and SVGEGT. CDR3 length equals 17 residues. J lost 5 bases, V lost 6 bases, and 14 bases had no gene match. The CDR3 sequence: CASSRGPNSGRNNEQFF. The CDR3 region has the DNA TGTGCCAGCAGCCGCGGGCCAAATAGCGGGAGAAACAATGAGCAGTTCTTC.

The V and J genes are TRBV9 and TRBJ2-3; 15 bases are a match to TRBD2. J was trimmed by 0 bases and V by 3 bases; bases with no gene match: 14. The CDR3 spans 21 residues. The V gene's germline CDR1 is SGDLS and CDR2 YYNGEE. The CDR3 spells CASSARPGTSGGTYSTDTQYF. The CDR3 region has the DNA TGTGCCAGCAGCGCTCGACCCGGGACTAGCGGGGGGACTTATAGCACAGATACGCAGTATTTT.

The J gene is TRBJ2-2, the V gene TRBV9; D is unclear. This CDR3 is built from 14 residues. V was cut by 1 base and J by 5 bases, with 9 bases left in between. Germline loops: CDR1 SGDLS, CDR2 YYNGEE. For the CDR3, the DNA is TGTGCCAGCAGCGTACTGGATAGGACCGGGGAGCTGTTTTTT. It is translated as CASSVLDRTGELFF.

This chain connects TRBV5-5 to TRBJ2-3; 7 bases align to TRBD2. Per germline, CDR1 SGHKS and CDR2 YYEKEE (reference sequence). The J segment lost 2 bases and the V segment lost 0 bases, leaving 9 bases of the junction unmatched. The CDR3 consists of 17 residues. Here the CDR3 DNA reads TGTGCCAGCAGCTTGGCGGGATTAGCGGGTTTCACAGATACGCAGTATTTT. This codes for CASSLAGLAGFTDTQYF.

The rearrangement links TRBV20-1 to TRBJ1-2; no reliable D call. The germline V and J ends were trimmed by 8 bases and 7 bases, with 14 bases remaining between them. Germline CDR1 DFQATT, CDR2 SNEGSKA (reference sequence). The CDR3 is made up of 11 amino acids. CDR3 in DNA: TGCAGTTCCGGGGATGGCGGTGGCTACACCTTC. Protein: CSSGDGGGYTF.

V is TRBV2 and J is TRBJ2-7; TRBD2 agrees at 11 bases. V was pared by 7 bases and J by 5 bases, with 10 bases of the junction left unmatched. The germline V gene has CDR1 SNHLY and CDR2 FYNNEI. The CDR3 has 15 amino acids. This CDR3 reads CASTGWLAGGDEQYF. Written as DNA, the CDR3 is TGTGCCAGCACGGGATGGCTAGCGGGAGGAGACGAGCAGTACTTC.

This rearrangement joins TRBV30 to TRBJ2-5; D may match TRBD1 or TRBD2 (5 bases each). Germline V gene lookup returns CDR1 GTSNPN and CDR2 SVGIG (reference sequence). The V end lost 2 bases, the J end lost 2 bases, and 12 bases lay between the germline ends. CDR3 length: 14 amino acids. Written as DNA, the CDR3 is TGTGCCTGGAGTACCGGGACGGCGCAAGAGACCCAGTACTTC. This translates into CAWSTGTAQETQYF.